Sequencing of this TCR beta chain was carried out in a study of beta chain features in type 1 diabetes listed by TCRdb under 2018. About the study as a whole: Patients and healthy donors did not differ in mean age, gender distribution, total cell number or subset yield. A total of 90 million to 130 million sorted cells were examined across all samples, and a strong correlation was observed between cell number per subset and RNA yield. The study compared the TCRB repertoires of sorted circulating CD4+ T cell subsets in recently diagnosed type 1 diabetes patients with those in matched healthy donors. Regulatory and stem cell-like memory subsets were isolated from only 8 patients and roughly 8 healthy donors, whereas naive and central memory subsets came from all 30 or so donors. The investigation overall reported the following: Shorter templates might have been favored by PCR, but patient and control samples were amplified and corrected together, so both groups would have been affected equally by any skew. Type 1 diabetes patients showed a moderate but significant shortening of TCRB CDR3 length in all four CD4+ subsets. At VDJ recombination sites, type 1 diabetes patients had fewer insertions and more deleted nucleotides, which implies abnormalities in thymic rearrangement. Naive, central memory and regulatory TCRB repertoires appeared to be more similar among patients than among healthy donors. Because the HLA sub-analyses included only small numbers of individuals, any influence of HLA type on TCRB rearrangement was left unresolved. Because cDNA was sequenced instead of genomic DNA, activated cells with high expression could be over-represented, although the groups did not differ in activation or CD3 levels.

The entire amount of isolated RNA was reverse transcribed using the High Capacity cDNA Reverse Transcription Kit, so the sequenced TCRB transcripts were expressed ones. Deep immunoSEQ sequencing was applied to naive, central memory and regulatory T cell samples, giving an average of around 3.8 million total reads per sample. Sorted cells were lysed in RLT buffer, and RNA was extracted using DNase-treated RNeasy Micro or Mini kits according to cell number. To prevent cross-contamination, every cell subset was processed on its own, while patient and healthy donor samples were processed together. The immunoSEQ multiplex PCR was used to amplify TCRB sequences from cDNA, yielding 87-bp fragments that span the CDR3 region. Sequencing of the amplicons was done on the Illumina HiSeq platform. From the authors' description of their analysis: PCR bias was computationally corrected using synthetic template baselines, reads within Hamming distance 2 were collapsed, and singletons that could not be merged were discarded. By aligning reads against IMGT, V, D and J genes, CDR3 length, and insertions or deletions at six rearrangement sites were assigned. Within each subset, clonotype counts were normalized to sorted cell number, after which true diversity and Gini coefficients were computed with the tcR R package. Repertoire sharing was quantified using the overlap coefficient calculated on TCRB nucleotide sequences. TCRdb's version of the immuneACCESS table is confined to in-frame rearrangements and falls short of the full clone set. An unresolved V gene accounts for under half of the shortfall where checked; the remainder is of unknown origin. From that table come the V and J calls and clone size; the DNA was used to work out D and trimming. The sample includes 250,000 to 300,000 clones, with about 8.5% observed a single time. The ten largest account for roughly 1% of the sample.

From each donor, a single peripheral blood sample of about 110 mL on average was drawn into heparinised tubes. Naive, central memory, regulatory and stem cell-like memory CD4+ T cells were sorted on a BD FACSAria II using a panel including CD45RO, CCR7, CD25, CD127, CD95 and CD27. A purity above 95% was achieved for all sorted populations. PBMCs were separated immediately by Lymphoprep density gradient centrifugation and were stained directly, without being cultured. So that batch effects would be minimized, each experiment stained and sorted samples in pairs, pairing one healthy donor with one patient. Points on this clone: Its specific antigen is unknown. No much larger clone is present one base from it, and per-base qualities are unavailable.

The sample was central memory CD4+ T cells from blood. The source of this sequence is a young woman in good health.

CDR3 protein: CASSPHREQPQHF. The base sequence is TGTGCCAGCAGCCCCCACAGGGAACAGCCCCAGCATTTT. This chain is built from TRBV7-2 and TRBJ1-5; D gene: possibly TRBD1, on 6 matching bases. Taken from the germline V gene, the CDR1 and CDR2 loops are SGHTA and FQGNSA. At the junction V is shortened by 5 bases and J by 7 bases, with 12 bases in between. Its CDR3 holds 13 amino acids, cysteine through phenylalanine. Of all the DNA, just the CDR3 is kept, 39 bases in frame from base 1.